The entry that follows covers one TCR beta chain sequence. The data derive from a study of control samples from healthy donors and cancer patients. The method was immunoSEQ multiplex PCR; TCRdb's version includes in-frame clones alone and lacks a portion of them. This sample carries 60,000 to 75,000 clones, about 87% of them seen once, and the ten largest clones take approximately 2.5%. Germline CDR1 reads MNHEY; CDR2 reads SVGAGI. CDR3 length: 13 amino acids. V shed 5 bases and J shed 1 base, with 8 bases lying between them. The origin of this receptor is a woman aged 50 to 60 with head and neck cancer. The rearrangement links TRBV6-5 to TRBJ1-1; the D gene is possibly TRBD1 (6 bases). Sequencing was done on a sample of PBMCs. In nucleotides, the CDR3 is TGTGCCAGCAGTCCGACAGGGAACACTGAAGCTTTCTTT. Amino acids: CASSPTGNTEAFF.